A selection of T cell receptor beta chains follows, all from one sample in a study of technical replicates of blood from a few donors. The assay was immunoSEQ multiplex PCR, and TCRdb's table has in-frame clones only and misses some. The table records tens of thousands of clones, around 90% of them present only once. The specimen was T cells isolated from PBMCs. These receptor sequences come from a human donor in good health. Some clones in this sample may be carry-over from other donors' samples. Each CDR3 is given with its conserved first and last residue. Each record gives: D gene, V gene, clone size, J gene, CDR3 DNA, CDR3 protein. D genes are given only for firm matches. Size tells how often a clone was seen (once, few, many) or the class of an expanded clone, and some rows leave it out.

>.|TRBV6-5|few|TRBJ1-2
TGTGCCAGCAGTCCAGACAGTCGTGGCTACACCTTC
CASSPDSRGYTF
>.|TRBV28|.|TRBJ2-1
TGTGCCAGCGCTAGCAGCTACAATGAGCAGTTCTTC
CASASSYNEQFF
>.|TRBV19|once|TRBJ2-2
TGTGCCAGTACCCCCCGCGGCGGGGATACCGGGGAGCTGTTTTTT
CASTPRGGDTGELFF
>.|TRBV9|.|TRBJ2-3
TGTGCCAGCGCGGGGAGACATAGCACAGATACGCAGTATTTT
CASAGRHSTDTQYF
>.|TRBV9|.|TRBJ2-2
TGTGCCAGCAGCTCCACAGTTGCCACCGGGGAGCTGTTTTTT
CASSSTVATGELFF
>.|TRBV2|.|TRBJ2-7
TGTGCCAGCAGCGGGACAAGCTACGAGCAGTACTTC
CASSGTSYEQYF
>.|TRBV28|.|TRBJ1-1
TGTGCCAGCAGTCCCCCAGGATTCCGGACTGAAGCTTTCTTT
CASSPPGFRTEAFF
>.|TRBV28|.|TRBJ2-5
TGTGCCAGCAGTCCCGCAGGGGGGTCGGAGACCCAGTACTTC
CASSPAGGSETQYF
>.|TRBV7-3|once|TRBJ2-1
TGTGCCAGCAGCTTAACGGGGGGAGTCTCCTACAATGAGCAGTTCTTC
CASSLTGGVSYNEQFF
>TRBD1|TRBV7-9|few|TRBJ1-5
TGTGCCAGCAGCCCCACAGGGGCGGGTCAGCCCCAGCATTTT
CASSPTGAGQPQHF
>.|TRBV7-9|.|TRBJ2-5
TGTGCCAGCAGCTTAGTTTTCCAGGGGGAGACCCAGTACTTC
CASSLVFQGETQYF
>TRBD1|TRBV10-2|.|TRBJ2-2
TGCGCCAGCAGTAGGGGGCCGGCGAACACCGGGGAGCTGTTTTTT
CASSRGPANTGELFF
>.|TRBV27|.|TRBJ1-5
TGTGCCAGCAGTCGGCTCGCGGGGTCTAGCCATCAGCCCCAGCATTTT
CASSRLAGSSHQPQHF
>TRBD2|TRBV4-2|.|TRBJ2-1
TGTGCCAGCAGCCAAGACCTAGCGGGAGTCAATGATGAGCAGTTCTTC
CASSQDLAGVNDEQFF
>.|TRBV5-1|.|TRBJ2-7
TGCGCCAGCAGCTTGGTTCCAGTCTACGAGCAGTACTTC
CASSLVPVYEQYF
>.|TRBV19|.|TRBJ2-5
TGTGCCAGTAGTATTTTGGGCCAGGGGGGGACCCAGTACTTC
CASSILGQGGTQYF
>.|TRBV5-1|many|TRBJ1-1
TGCGCCAGCAGCTTGGGAGGGGGATACACTGAAGCTTTCTTT
CASSLGGGYTEAFF
>TRBD2|TRBV5-1|.|TRBJ2-1
TGCGCCAGCAGCTTGACTAGCGGGAGCAATGAGCAGTTCTTC
CASSLTSGSNEQFF
>.|TRBV9|.|TRBJ1-2
TGTGCCAGCAGCGTAACGGAGATAGGGGGAAGGGGCTACACCTTC
CASSVTEIGGRGYTF
>TRBD1|TRBV6-5|.|TRBJ2-7
TGTGCCAGCAGTTACAATCCCGGGACAGGGTTGTACGAGCAGTACTTC
CASSYNPGTGLYEQYF
>.|TRBV7-6|.|TRBJ2-3
TGTGCCAGCAGCTTAGCAGGAGGCACAGATACGCAGTATTTT
CASSLAGGTDTQYF
>.|TRBV4-1|.|TRBJ2-5
TGCGCCAGCAGGAAACAAAACAGGGTTGGAGAGACCCAGTACTTC
CASRKQNRVGETQYF
>TRBD2|TRBV25-1|.|TRBJ2-5
TGTGCCAGCAGAGCCCTCGGACTAGCGGAAGAGACCCAGTACTTC
CASRALGLAEETQYF
>.|TRBV25-1|.|TRBJ1-1
TGTGCCAGCAGTGGGGACTTACGCACTGAAGCTTTCTTT
CASSGDLRTEAFF
>.|TRBV6-6|.|TRBJ1-1
TGTGCCAGCAGGGTGACCGTGGGGAGTGTGAACACTGAAGCTTTCTTT
CASRVTVGSVNTEAFF
>.|TRBV11-3|.|TRBJ2-7
TGTGCCAGCAGCTCTCGACAGTTTAAAGCCTACGAGCAGTACTTC
CASSSRQFKAYEQYF